One and the same sample provided the 21 T cell receptor beta chains below, sequenced in a study of CD8+ T cells in alopecia areata. Stated treatment: oral pan-JAK inhibitor, 5-10 mg twice daily. Following RNA extraction, reverse transcription yielded cDNA that acted as the sequencing template. Data came from immunoSEQ multiplex PCR; TCRdb stores just in-frame clones and leaves some out. The sample consists of 93,000 or so clones, over 75% of them appearing once. The material sequenced was CD8+ T cells sorted from blood, taken at approximately week 34, from a patient treated with tofacitinib. The receptors were gathered from a human donor with alopecia areata.

The rearrangement joins TRBV5-1 to TRBJ2-7; 7 bases fit TRBD2. The CDR3 consists of 14 residues. V lost 0 bases to trimming and J lost 3 bases; unmatched junction nucleotides: 3. Germline CDR1 is SGHRS and CDR2 is YFSETQ. CDR3 sequence: CASSLAPSGYEQYF. The CDR3, as DNA: TGCGCCAGCAGCTTGGCCCCTAGCGGCTACGAGCAGTACTTC. Complete variable domain (other parts from reference TRBV5-1 and TRBJ2-7): KAGVTQTPRYLIKTRGQQVTLSCSPISGHRSVSWYQQTPGQGLQFLFEYFSETQRNKGNFPGRFSGRQFSNSRSEMNVSTLELGDSALYLCASSLAPSGYEQYFGPGTRLTVT.

V gene TRBV29-1 combines with J gene TRBJ2-7; 9 positions agree with TRBD2. Germline lookup yields CDR1 SQVTM and CDR2 ANQGSEA. The CDR3 loop spans 13 amino acids. The J segment lost 5 bases and the V segment lost 3 bases, leaving 5 bases of the junction unmatched. The CDR3 nucleotides are TGCAGCGTTGAGGATAGCGGGGGACACGAGCAGTACTTC. As protein: CSVEDSGGHEQYF.

V is TRBV11-1 and J is TRBJ2-2; D gene uncertain. With 6 bases removed from V and 5 bases from J, the gap between germline ends came to 4 bases. The CDR3 is 11 amino acids. From germline, CDR1 is SGHAT and CDR2 FQDESV (reference sequence). Written as DNA, the CDR3 is TGTGCCAGCAGTCATACCGGGGAGCTGTTTTTT. This codes for CASSHTGELFF.

This chain joins TRBV12-5 and TRBJ2-1; 8 bases match TRBD1. From germline, CDR1 is LGHNT and CDR2 FRNRAP. CDR3 length: 17 residues. V trimming: 5 bases; J trimming: 3 bases; junction bases outside the gene matches: 12. The CDR3 loop is CASGPPGTGGHYNEQFF. For the CDR3, the DNA is TGTGCTAGTGGTCCCCCGGGAACAGGGGGTCACTACAATGAGCAGTTCTTC.

The rearrangement links TRBV9 to TRBJ2-1; D not resolved. The germline gives CDR1 SGDLS, CDR2 YYNGEE. Between the trimmed V and J ends, which lost 0 bases and 1 base, there was a span of 8 bases. The CDR3 covers 15 residues. The CDR3 loop is CASSVATQSYNEQFF. The DNA for the CDR3 is TGTGCCAGCAGCGTAGCAACACAGTCCTACAATGAGCAGTTCTTC.

V gene TRBV29-1 combines with J gene TRBJ2-7, with no clear D. V gave up 5 bases and J gave up 0 bases, with 2 bases separating them. Germline V CDR1 and CDR2: SQVTM, ANQGSEA. The CDR3 has 10 amino acids. Written as DNA, the CDR3 is TGCAGCGTTTACTCCTACGAGCAGTACTTC. It is translated as CSVYSYEQYF.

J is TRBJ2-2 and V is TRBV10-3; D unclear. V lost 7 bases to trimming and J lost 4 bases, with 13 bases between them. CDR1 and CDR2 from the germline V gene are ENHRY and SYGVKD. The CDR3 contains 14 residues. Here the CDR3 reads CAITPSTSTGELFF. The CDR3 DNA sequence: TGTGCCATCACCCCTAGTACTTCCACCGGGGAGCTGTTTTTT.

The J gene is TRBJ1-2, the V gene TRBV9; D is ambiguous. From germline, CDR1 is SGDLS and CDR2 YYNGEE. The ends were cut back, 4 bases at V and 0 bases at J, with 13 bases in the middle. The CDR3 contains 15 residues. The CDR3 is CASSPQEDANYGYTF. CDR3 in DNA: TGTGCCAGCAGCCCGCAAGAAGATGCTAACTATGGCTACACCTTC. The variable domain in full, completed from reference TRBV9 and TRBJ1-2, reads DSGVTQTPKHLITATGQRVTLRCSPRSGDLSVYWYQQSLDQGLQFLIQYYNGEERAKGNILERFSAQQFPDLHSELNLSSLELGDSALYFCASSPQEDANYGYTFGSGTRLTVV.

J is TRBJ2-7 and V is TRBV5-1, with 9 bases that match TRBD1. Trimming took 1 base from V and 0 from J; bases not matched to a gene: 8. Germline CDR1 SGHRS, CDR2 YFSETQ. The CDR3 loop spans 17 amino acids. The DNA of the CDR3 is TGCGCCAGCAGCTTGTATACCGGGACAGGGTACTCCTACGAGCAGTACTTC. Translated, it gives CASSLYTGTGYSYEQYF.

The rearrangement joins TRBV7-9 to TRBJ2-1, with TRBD2 identical over 8 bases. This CDR3 is 15 amino acids long. Germline CDR1 SEHNR, CDR2 FQNEAQ (reference sequence). V gave up 4 bases and J gave up 6 bases; unmatched junction bases: 8. The CDR3 here is CASSWTSPPRNEQFF. As DNA, the CDR3 is TGTGCCAGCAGCTGGACTAGCCCCCCGCGCAATGAGCAGTTCTTC.

The J gene is TRBJ2-7, the V gene TRBV7-3; D tentatively fits TRBD1 or TRBD2 (5 bases each). This CDR3 contains 14 residues. CDR1 SGHTA and CDR2 FQGTGA come from the germline V gene. The ends were cut back, 5 bases at V and 2 bases at J, with 13 bases in the middle. CDR3 residues: CASSQGTDPYEQYF. The CDR3, as DNA: TGTGCCAGCAGCCAAGGGACGGACCCCTACGAGCAGTACTTC. The full variable domain, its missing parts supplied by reference TRBV7-3 and TRBJ2-7, is GAGVSQTPSNKVTEKGKYVELRCDPISGHTALYWYRQSLGQGPEFLIYFQGTGAADDSGLPNDRFFAVRPEGSVSTLKIQRTERGDSAVYLCASSQGTDPYEQYFGPGTRLTVT.

V gene TRBV29-1 combines with J gene TRBJ2-5; 8 bases agree with TRBD2. CDR3 length: 16 amino acids. CDR1 and CDR2 (germline): SQVTM, ANQGSEA. Unmatched junction bases numbered 7, after V lost 1 base and J lost 0 bases. The CDR3 loop reads CSVEGVGGRHQETQYF. CDR3 nucleotides: TGCAGCGTTGAAGGGGTTGGCGGGAGGCACCAAGAGACCCAGTACTTC.

CDR3 nucleotide sequence: TGCAGTGCTAGTCCTGGCTATGGCTACACCTTC. This translates into CSASPGYGYTF. The chain has TRBV20-1 and TRBJ1-2; D call uncertain. The V gene lost 3 bases and the J gene lost 4 bases, with 6 bases spanning the gap. The CDR3 has 11 residues. CDR1 is DFQATT and CDR2 is SNEGSKA in the germline V gene (reference sequence).

The V and J genes are TRBV5-5 and TRBJ2-1; TRBD1 matches at 8 bases. V lost 4 bases, J lost 5 bases, and 5 bases stayed unmatched. CDR1 SGHKS and CDR2 YYEKEE come from the germline V gene (reference sequence). The CDR3 extends over 14 amino acids. DNA of the CDR3: TGTGCCAGCAGCATCGGGACAGGAAACAATGAGCAGTTCTTC. This translates into CASSIGTGNNEQFF.

The rearrangement joins TRBV7-9 to TRBJ1-1; D possibly corresponds to TRBD1 (6 bases). V gave up 6 bases and J gave up 3 bases, with 11 bases separating them. CDR1 is SEHNR, CDR2 FQNEAQ, per germline (reference sequence). This CDR3 is 13 amino acids long. The CDR3 loop is CASRRTVDTEAFF. In DNA, the CDR3 is TGTGCCAGCAGACGGACAGTGGACACTGAAGCTTTCTTT.

The J gene is TRBJ2-1, the V gene TRBV2; 10 nucleotides align to TRBD2. After removal of 2 bases from V and 4 bases from J, the junction contained 5 bases not matched to a gene. The germline V gene has CDR1 SNHLY and CDR2 FYNNEI. The CDR3 is 16 amino acids. CDR3 coding DNA: TGTGCCAGCAGTGAATCGGAGCGGGGGGGATACAATGAGCAGTTCTTC. Encoded protein: CASSESERGGYNEQFF.

The J gene is TRBJ2-1, the V gene TRBV11-2; D is unresolved. The CDR3 runs 12 residues. Deletions cut 3 bases from V and 7 bases from J, with 7 bases between. Germline values: CDR1 SGHAT, CDR2 FQNNGV. The CDR3 DNA reads as TGTGCCAGCAGCTTTGTCCCTAATGAGCAGTTCTTC. Translation: CASSFVPNEQFF. Complete variable domain (other parts from reference TRBV11-2 and TRBJ2-1): EAGVAQSPRYKIIEKRQSVAFWCNPISGHATLYWYQQILGQGPKLLIQFQNNGVVDDSQLPKDRFSAERLKGVDSTLKIQPAKLEDSAVYLCASSFVPNEQFFGPGTRLTVL.

This clone has a handful of counts. J is TRBJ2-7 and V is TRBV27; possible D gene TRBD1, 6 bases. From germline, CDR1 is MNHEY and CDR2 SMNVEV (reference sequence). This CDR3 comprises 15 residues. V gave up 2 bases and J gave up 3 bases, with 14 bases separating them. The CDR3 protein is CASSLVTGPFYEQYF. CDR3 coding DNA: TGTGCCAGCAGTTTAGTCACAGGGCCCTTCTACGAGCAGTACTTC.

The V call is TRBV6-1, the J call TRBJ2-7; D gene ambiguous. The V and J ends lost 7 bases and 5 bases respectively, with 21 bases between them. The CDR3 has 15 residues. CDR1 is MNHNS, CDR2 SASEGT, per germline. In DNA, the CDR3 is TGTGCCAGCACCAGAACTACATCAGCTCGGGACGAGCAGTACTTC. Its translation is CASTRTTSARDEQYF.

The chain recombines TRBV14 with TRBJ2-3; the D is unclear. From germline, CDR1 is SGHDN and CDR2 FVKESK. The V end lost 0 bases, the J end lost 0 bases, and 7 bases lay between the germline ends. The CDR3 is 15 residues long. DNA of the CDR3: TGTGCCAGCAGCCAAGATACGGCGAGCACAGATACGCAGTATTTT. Amino acid sequence: CASSQDTASTDTQYF.

For the CDR3, the DNA is TGTGCCATCAGTGACCCGGGACTAGCGGGGAACACCGGGGAGCTGTTTTTT. Its protein product is CAISDPGLAGNTGELFF. The chain uses TRBV10-3 and TRBJ2-2; 12 bases align to TRBD2. CDR1 ENHRY and CDR2 SYGVKD come from the germline V gene. With V trimmed by 3 bases and J by 1 base, 3 bases remained unmatched. The CDR3 contains 17 residues.